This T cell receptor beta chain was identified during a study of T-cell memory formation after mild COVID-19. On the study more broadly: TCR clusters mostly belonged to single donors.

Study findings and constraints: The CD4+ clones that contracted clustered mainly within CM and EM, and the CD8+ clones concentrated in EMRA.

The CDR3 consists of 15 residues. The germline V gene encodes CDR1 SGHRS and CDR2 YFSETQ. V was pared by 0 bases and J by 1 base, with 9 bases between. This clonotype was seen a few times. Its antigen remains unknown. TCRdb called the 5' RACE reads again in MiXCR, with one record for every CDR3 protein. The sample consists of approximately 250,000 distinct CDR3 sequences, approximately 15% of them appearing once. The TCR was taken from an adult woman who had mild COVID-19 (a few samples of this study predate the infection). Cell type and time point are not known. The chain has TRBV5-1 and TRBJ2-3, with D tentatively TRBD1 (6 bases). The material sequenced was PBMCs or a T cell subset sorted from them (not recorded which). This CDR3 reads CASSLDRDGTDTQYF. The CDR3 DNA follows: TGCGCCAGCAGCTTGGACAGGGACGGCACAGATACGCAGTATTTT.